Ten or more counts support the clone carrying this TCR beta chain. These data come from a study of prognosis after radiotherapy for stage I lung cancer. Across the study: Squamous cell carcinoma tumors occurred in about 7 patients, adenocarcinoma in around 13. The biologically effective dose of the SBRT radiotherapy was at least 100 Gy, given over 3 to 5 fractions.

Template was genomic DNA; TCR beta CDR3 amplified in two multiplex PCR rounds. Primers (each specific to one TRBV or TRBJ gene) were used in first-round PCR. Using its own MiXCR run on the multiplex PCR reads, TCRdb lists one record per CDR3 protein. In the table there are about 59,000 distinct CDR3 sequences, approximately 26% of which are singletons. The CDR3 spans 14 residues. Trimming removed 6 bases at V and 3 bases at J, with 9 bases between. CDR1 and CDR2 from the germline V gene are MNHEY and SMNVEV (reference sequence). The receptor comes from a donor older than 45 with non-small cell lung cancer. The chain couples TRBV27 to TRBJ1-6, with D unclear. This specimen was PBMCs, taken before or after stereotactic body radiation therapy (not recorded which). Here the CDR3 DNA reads TGTGCCAGCAGCAGTGTCCTCTATAATTCACCCCTCCACTTT. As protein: CASSSVLYNSPLHF.